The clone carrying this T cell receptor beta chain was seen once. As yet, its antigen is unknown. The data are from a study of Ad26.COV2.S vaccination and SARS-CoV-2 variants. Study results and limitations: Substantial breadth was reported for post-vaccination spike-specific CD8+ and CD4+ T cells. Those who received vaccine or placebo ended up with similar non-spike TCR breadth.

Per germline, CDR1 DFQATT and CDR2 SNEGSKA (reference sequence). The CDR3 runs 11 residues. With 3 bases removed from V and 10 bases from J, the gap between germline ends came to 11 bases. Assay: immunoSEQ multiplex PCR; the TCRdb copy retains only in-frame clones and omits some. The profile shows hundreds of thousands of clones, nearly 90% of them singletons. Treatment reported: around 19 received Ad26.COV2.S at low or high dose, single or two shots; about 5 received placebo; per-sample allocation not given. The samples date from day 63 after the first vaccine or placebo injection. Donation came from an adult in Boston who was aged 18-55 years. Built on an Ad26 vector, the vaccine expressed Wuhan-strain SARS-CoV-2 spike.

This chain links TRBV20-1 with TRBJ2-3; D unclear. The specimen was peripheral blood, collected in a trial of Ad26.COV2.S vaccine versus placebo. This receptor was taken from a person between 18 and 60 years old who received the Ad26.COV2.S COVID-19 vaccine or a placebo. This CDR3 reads CSAREKRAQYF. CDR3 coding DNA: TGCAGTGCTAGGGAGAAGCGCGCGCAGTATTTT.